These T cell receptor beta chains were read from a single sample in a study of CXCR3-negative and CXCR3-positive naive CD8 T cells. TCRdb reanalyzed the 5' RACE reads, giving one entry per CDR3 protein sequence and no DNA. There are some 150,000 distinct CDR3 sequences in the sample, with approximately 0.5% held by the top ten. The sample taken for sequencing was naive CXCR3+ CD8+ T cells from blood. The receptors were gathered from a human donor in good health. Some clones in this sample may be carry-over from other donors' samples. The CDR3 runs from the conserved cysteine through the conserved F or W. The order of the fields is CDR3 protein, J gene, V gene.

cdr3_aa: CASTARQGITDTRYF
j_call: TRBJ2-3
v_call: TRBV15

cdr3_aa: CASSIGTGYQPQHF
j_call: TRBJ1-5
v_call: TRBV6-5

cdr3_aa: CASSLRAGRQETQYF
j_call: TRBJ2-5
v_call: TRBV12-3/TRBV12-4

cdr3_aa: CASSLAKLAAGTDTQYF
j_call: TRBJ2-3
v_call: TRBV12-3/TRBV12-4

cdr3_aa: CASSQGQSEAFF
j_call: TRBJ1-1
v_call: TRBV11-2

cdr3_aa: CASSQSFARGSGTDTQYF
j_call: TRBJ2-3
v_call: TRBV13

cdr3_aa: CASSPLQPLGNTEAFF
j_call: TRBJ1-1
v_call: TRBV5-4

cdr3_aa: CASGHEGLGNTEAFF
j_call: TRBJ1-1
v_call: TRBV3-1

cdr3_aa: CSVEGLMGQPSYEQYF
j_call: TRBJ2-7
v_call: TRBV29-1

cdr3_aa: CASSLVRSSYNSPLHF
j_call: TRBJ1-6
v_call: TRBV7-7

cdr3_aa: CASTAPRSYEQYF
j_call: TRBJ2-7
v_call: TRBV28

cdr3_aa: CASSLGRDSDSYEQYF
j_call: TRBJ2-7
v_call: TRBV7-6

cdr3_aa: CASSIASRGRNTEAFF
j_call: TRBJ1-1
v_call: TRBV19

cdr3_aa: CSARSGGSSYEQYF
j_call: TRBJ2-7
v_call: TRBV20-1

cdr3_aa: CASSLPPGQSADPPLYGYTF
j_call: TRBJ1-2
v_call: TRBV28

cdr3_aa: CASSGTEGNEQFF
j_call: TRBJ2-1
v_call: TRBV5-1

cdr3_aa: CASSSLDGYGYTF
j_call: TRBJ1-2
v_call: TRBV28